One and the same sample provided the 29 T cell receptor beta chains below, sequenced in a study of blood T cell repertoires in COVID-19. Only in-frame clones appear in the TCRdb table, and some are missing; sequencing was by immunoSEQ multiplex PCR. The sample records approximately 230,000 clones, over 75% being singletons. The specimen was PBMCs or T cells enriched from blood (not recorded which). The receptors here all came from a man aged 40-49 years who had recovered from COVID-19.

The chain uses TRBV3-1 (or the pseudogene TRBV3-2) and TRBJ1-2; possibly TRBD1 for D (5 bases). V gave up 0 bases and J gave up 1 base, with 12 bases separating them. The CDR3 covers 16 residues. In germline, CDR1 is LGHDT, CDR2 YNNKEL (reference sequence). The CDR3 loop reads CASSQDPLGVNYGYTF. CDR3 DNA sequence: TGTGCCAGCAGCCAAGATCCTCTAGGGGTTAACTATGGCTACACCTTC.

On this clone: Other DNA sequences in this sample translate to the same CDR3. V gene TRBV28 combines with J gene TRBJ2-3, with 11 positions matching TRBD2. This CDR3 is 17 amino acids long. Germline V lookup: CDR1 MDHEN, CDR2 SYDVKM. V gave up 6 bases and J gave up 0 bases; unmatched junction bases: 8. The DNA for the CDR3 is TGTGCCAGCAGCCCAGGGACTAGCGGAACTAGCACAGATACGCAGTATTTT. Translated, it gives CASSPGTSGTSTDTQYF.

The chain links TRBV6-5 to TRBJ2-6, with TRBD1 as a possible D gene (5 bases). In germline, CDR1 is MNHEY, CDR2 SVGAGI. V gave up 9 bases and J gave up 1 base, with 10 bases separating them. The CDR3 covers 14 residues. In DNA, the CDR3 is TGTGCCAGTAGCAGGGTTTCTGGGGCCAACGTCCTGACTTTC. This encodes CASSRVSGANVLTF.

The J gene is TRBJ1-6, the V gene TRBV5-6; 7 nucleotides line up with TRBD1. The junction had 2 bases not matched to a gene; V was cut back by 2 bases and J by 6 bases. Germline loops: CDR1 SGHDT, CDR2 YYEEEE. The CDR3 extends over 14 amino acids. The CDR3 loop reads CASSFRQGNSPLHF. Written as DNA, the CDR3 is TGTGCCAGCAGCTTCAGACAGGGTAATTCACCCCTCCACTTT.

The V call is TRBV7-6, the J call TRBJ2-7; 7 bases agree with TRBD2. The CDR3 length is 15 residues. V shed 0 bases and J 0 bases; nucleotides not matched to a gene: 2. Germline V lookup: CDR1 SGHVS, CDR2 FNYEAQ. The CDR3 spells CASSLAAGTSYEQYF. For the CDR3, the DNA is TGTGCCAGCAGCTTAGCAGCGGGGACCTCCTACGAGCAGTACTTC. Using reference TRBV7-6 and TRBJ2-7 for the parts outside the CDR3, the full variable domain is GAGVSQSPRYKVTKRGQDVALRCDPISGHVSLYWYRQALGQGPEFLTYFNYEAQQDKSGLPNDRFSAERPEGSISTLTIQRTEQRDSAMYRCASSLAAGTSYEQYFGPGTRLTVT.

The table lists this clone with a count of one. The chain recombines TRBV10-3 with TRBJ1-1; a weak D match, TRBD1 (5 bases). CDR3 length: 13 amino acids. V lost 9 bases, J lost 2 bases, and 13 bases lay in between. CDR1 and CDR2 from the germline V gene are ENHRY and SYGVKD. The CDR3 sequence is CAMTWGLNTEAFF. The DNA for the CDR3 is TGTGCCATGACTTGGGGCCTCAACACTGAAGCTTTCTTT.

This clone has just one count. CDR3 nucleotides: TGTGCCAGTAGTACTCATGGACAGCCAAGCGACTATGGCTACACCTTC. This codes for CASSTHGQPSDYGYTF. V gene TRBV19 combines with J gene TRBJ1-2, with D tentatively TRBD1 (6 bases). In germline, CDR1 is LNHDA, CDR2 SQIVND (reference sequence). With 4 bases removed from V and 3 bases from J, the gap between germline ends came to 18 bases. The CDR3 has 16 amino acids.

The chain couples TRBV2 to TRBJ2-7; TRBD2 might be the D (5 bases). From germline, CDR1 is SNHLY and CDR2 FYNNEI. The CDR3 covers 14 residues. The V end was cut by 1 base, the J end by 7 bases, with 14 bases between. Here the CDR3 DNA reads TGTGCCAGCAGTGAAGAGAGGGTGTCCAGGGAGCAGTACTTC. Translated: CASSEERVSREQYF.

V is TRBV24-1 and J is TRBJ1-2; 9 nucleotides align to TRBD1. The V and J ends lost 12 bases and 5 bases, in that order; junction bases with no gene match: 6. The CDR3 sequence is 12 residues long. Germline-derived CDR1 and CDR2 are KGHDR and SFDVKD. CDR3 nucleotide sequence: TGTGCCGCCGGGACAGGGATTTATGGCTACACCTTC. Translated: CAAGTGIYGYTF.

V is TRBV4-2 and J is TRBJ2-7; maybe TRBD1 (6 bases). Per the germline V gene, CDR1 is LGHNA and CDR2 is YNFKEQ. There are 13 residues in the CDR3. V dropped 2 bases and J dropped 6 bases, with 11 bases sitting between them. The CDR3 loop is CASSQTTGLEQYF. The CDR3 DNA reads as TGTGCCAGCAGCCAAACGACAGGCCTCGAGCAGTACTTC.

V and J are TRBV7-9 and TRBJ2-7, with D possibly being TRBD2 (6 bases). CDR3 length equals 14 residues. Trimming stripped 5 bases from V and 0 bases from J, with 11 bases between. CDR1 and CDR2 (germline): SEHNR, FQNEAQ (reference sequence). CDR3 sequence: CASSRPGLSYEQYF. The CDR3 nucleotides are TGTGCCAGCAGCCGGCCGGGACTCTCCTACGAGCAGTACTTC.

V and J are TRBV21-1 and TRBJ2-3; TRBD1, as called in the table, went unchecked against the DNA. TRBV21-1 is a pseudogene segment. The CDR3 runs to 17 residues. The CDR3 nucleotides are TGTGCCAGCAGCTTTTCGTTACAGGGGCCCAGCACAGATACGCAGTATTTT. Amino acids: CASSFSLQGPSTDTQYF.

The chain links TRBV18 to TRBJ1-2; D gene ambiguous. CDR3 size: 15 residues. With 2 bases removed from V and 1 base from J, the gap between germline ends came to 11 bases. Germline V CDR1 and CDR2: KGHSH, LQKENI. CDR3 in amino acids: CASSPWADGNYGYTF. CDR3 DNA: TGTGCCAGCTCACCATGGGCAGATGGTAACTATGGCTACACCTTC.

With respect to this clone: Other DNA variants within this sample encode the same CDR3. The chain carries TRBV27 and TRBJ1-2; perhaps TRBD1 as D (6 bases). The germline V gene encodes CDR1 MNHEY and CDR2 SMNVEV (reference sequence). This CDR3 comprises 12 residues. V was shortened by 4 bases and J by 8 bases, with 11 bases between the two germline ends. The DNA of the CDR3 is TGTGCCAGCAGTTCACAGGGAGGGGGCTACACCTTC. Amino acids: CASSSQGGGYTF.

This clone was detected once. V and J are TRBV28 and TRBJ2-7, with 8 positions matching TRBD2. V was clipped by 6 bases and J by 3 bases; unmatched bases: 4. Looked up from germline, CDR1 is MDHEN and CDR2 is SYDVKM. The CDR3 runs 13 residues. Here the CDR3 reads CASRTSAVYEQYF. In DNA, the CDR3 is TGTGCCAGCAGGACTAGCGCGGTCTACGAGCAGTACTTC.

The J gene is TRBJ2-5, the V gene TRBV5-4; D is perhaps TRBD2 (5 bases). Trimming cost V 4 bases and J 6 bases, with 19 bases left between them. From germline, CDR1 is SGHNT and CDR2 YYREEE (reference sequence). This CDR3 has 15 amino acids. CDR3 DNA sequence: TGTGCCAGCAGCGTTCCCGGGGATTCGATTCAGACCCAGTACTTC. It yields the protein CASSVPGDSIQTQYF.

The chain joins TRBV29-1 to TRBJ1-1; TRBD1 agrees at 7 bases. In germline, CDR1 is SQVTM, CDR2 ANQGSEA. The CDR3 loop spans 14 amino acids. V shed 6 bases and J 0 bases; nucleotides not matched to a gene: 7. CDR3 amino acids: CSVKKTGLNTEAFF. CDR3 in DNA: TGCAGCGTAAAAAAGACAGGGCTGAACACTGAAGCTTTCTTT.

V is TRBV27 and J is TRBJ2-4; D is perhaps TRBD2 (5 bases). V was trimmed by 2 bases and J by 7 bases, leaving 9 bases between them. The length of the CDR3 is 13 residues. From germline, CDR1 is MNHEY and CDR2 SMNVEV (reference sequence). CDR3 DNA: TGTGCCAGCAGTTTACTCGGGAAGAACATTCAGTACTTC. Translation: CASSLLGKNIQYF.

The chain employs TRBV19 and TRBJ2-7, with 7 bases lining up with TRBD2. The CDR3 contains 14 residues. After removal of 7 bases from V and 5 bases from J, the junction contained 11 bases not matched to a gene. The germline V gene encodes CDR1 LNHDA and CDR2 SQIVND (reference sequence). CDR3: CASKMVRESHEQYF. Here the CDR3 DNA reads TGTGCCAGTAAGATGGTGCGGGAGTCCCACGAGCAGTACTTC. Combining the CDR3 with reference TRBV19 and TRBJ2-7 gives the whole variable domain DGGITQSPKYLFRKEGQNVTLSCEQNLNHDAMYWYRQDPGQGLRLIYYSQIVNDFQKGDIAEGYSVSREKKESFPLTVTSAQKNPTAFYLCASKMVRESHEQYFGPGTRLTVT.

V and J are TRBV20-1 and TRBJ2-1; 7 bases line up with TRBD1. The germline V gene has CDR1 DFQATT and CDR2 SNEGSKA (reference sequence). The CDR3 extends over 15 amino acids. V lost 3 bases and J lost 0; bases outside the gene matches: 5. CDR3: CSASKGGYSYNEQFF. In DNA form, the CDR3 reads TGCAGTGCTAGTAAAGGGGGCTACTCCTACAATGAGCAGTTCTTC.

This chain uses TRBV3-1 (or the pseudogene TRBV3-2) with TRBJ2-1, with 14 bases that match TRBD2. This CDR3 spans 15 amino acids. V shed 4 bases and J 7 bases; nucleotides not matched to a gene: 3. The germline V gene encodes CDR1 LGHDT and CDR2 YNNKEL (reference sequence). The CDR3 DNA is TGTGCCAGCAGCCCGGGACTAGCGGGAGTAAATGAGCAGTTCTTC. Protein sequence: CASSPGLAGVNEQFF.

The table lists this clone with a count of one. The chain is built from TRBV9 and TRBJ2-1; 9 positions agree with TRBD2. CDR1 and CDR2 (germline): SGDLS, YYNGEE. The CDR3 totals 16 residues. Unmatched junction bases numbered 7, after V lost 3 bases and J lost 3 bases. The DNA for the CDR3 is TGTGCCAGCAGCGACCCCGGGACTAGCTTCTACAATGAGCAGTTCTTC. This translates into CASSDPGTSFYNEQFF.

V usage is TRBV12-3 or TRBV12-4 and J usage is TRBJ1-1; tentative D call: TRBD1 (5 bases). V was shortened by 4 bases and J by 2 bases, with 8 bases between the two germline ends. The CDR3 extends over 13 amino acids. DNA for the CDR3: TGTGCCAGCAGTTCGCAGGGAAACACTGAAGCTTTCTTT. It codes for CASSSQGNTEAFF.

This chain uses TRBV7-9 with TRBJ2-7; 7 bases are a match to TRBD1. The length of the CDR3 is 14 residues. The germline gives CDR1 SEHNR, CDR2 FQNEAQ (reference sequence). The V segment lost 1 base and the J segment 6 bases; nucleotides outside the gene matches: 6. The CDR3 region is CASSLGWDRGEQYF. In DNA form, the CDR3 reads TGTGCCAGCAGCTTAGGTTGGGACAGAGGCGAGCAGTACTTC.

V gene TRBV28 combines with J gene TRBJ1-1; 7 nucleotides agree with TRBD1. CDR3 size: 15 residues. CDR1 is MDHEN, CDR2 SYDVKM, per germline. Losses at the gene ends were 4 bases for V and 3 bases for J; bases not matched to a gene: 8. The CDR3 nucleotides read TGTGCCAGCAGTTCACCGGGACAGCTTTACACTGAAGCTTTCTTT. Its protein product is CASSSPGQLYTEAFF.

The V call is TRBV3-1 (or the pseudogene TRBV3-2), the J call TRBJ2-5, with a weak D call TRBD1 (5 bases). The CDR3 is 15 amino acids. The germline V gene has CDR1 LGHDT and CDR2 YNNKEL (reference sequence). V shed 1 base and J shed 4 bases, with 13 bases lying between them. CDR3 protein: CASSQATVAGETQYF. In DNA form, the CDR3 reads TGTGCCAGCAGCCAAGCGACAGTGGCAGGAGAGACCCAGTACTTC.

This chain connects TRBV10-3 to TRBJ2-7; 8 bases line up with TRBD2. J was trimmed by 4 bases and V by 11 bases; bases with no gene match: 7. This CDR3 is 12 amino acids long. The germline V gene has CDR1 ENHRY and CDR2 SYGVKD. The CDR3 here is CASRGGQYEQYF. CDR3 DNA sequence: TGTGCCTCTCGCGGGGGGCAATACGAGCAGTACTTC.

In its sample, this clone was seen a few times. At the DNA level, this CDR3 is encoded by other sequences in the same sample as well. The V call is TRBV11-2, the J call TRBJ1-1; TRBD1 aligns across 7 bases. This CDR3 has 15 amino acids. Trimming at V came to 2 bases and at J to 0 bases, leaving 3 bases not matched to a gene. Germline CDR1 and CDR2: SGHAT and FQNNGV. This CDR3 is CASSLSQGLNTEAFF. The CDR3 DNA sequence: TGTGCCAGCAGCTTATCACAGGGGTTGAACACTGAAGCTTTCTTT.

J is TRBJ2-3 and V is TRBV2; D might be TRBD1 (6 bases). Trimming took off 5 bases at V and 0 bases at J, with 12 bases between the two ends. The germline V gene has CDR1 SNHLY and CDR2 FYNNEI. This CDR3 has 15 amino acids. The CDR3 bases are TGTGCCAGCAGTTCGGGACACCACAGCACAGATACGCAGTATTTT. Protein: CASSSGHHSTDTQYF.